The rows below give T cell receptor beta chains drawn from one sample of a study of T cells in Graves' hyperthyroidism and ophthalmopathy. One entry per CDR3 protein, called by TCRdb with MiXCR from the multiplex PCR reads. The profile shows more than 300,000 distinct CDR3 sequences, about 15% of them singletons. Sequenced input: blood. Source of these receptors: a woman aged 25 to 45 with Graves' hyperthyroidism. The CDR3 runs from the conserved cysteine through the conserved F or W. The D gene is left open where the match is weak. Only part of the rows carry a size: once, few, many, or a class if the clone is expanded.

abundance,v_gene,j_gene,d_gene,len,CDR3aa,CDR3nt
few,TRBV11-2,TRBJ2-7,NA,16,CASSLREGRASYEQYF,TGTGCCAGCAGCTTAAGAGAGGGAAGGGCCTCCTACGAGCAGTACTTC
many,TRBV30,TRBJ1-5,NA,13,CAWSVRGDQPQHF,TGTGCCTGGAGTGTTAGGGGGGATCAGCCCCAGCATTTT
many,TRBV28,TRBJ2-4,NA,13,CASKGMGEDIQYF,TGTGCCAGCAAGGGGATGGGGGAAGACATTCAGTACTTC
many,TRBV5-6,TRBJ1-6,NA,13,CASSFDRNSPLHF,TGTGCCAGCAGCTTCGACAGAAATTCACCCCTCCACTTT
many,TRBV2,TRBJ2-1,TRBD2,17,CASRGSGRAGGYNEQFF,TGTGCCAGCAGAGGTAGCGGGAGGGCCGGGGGGTACAATGAGCAGTTCTTC
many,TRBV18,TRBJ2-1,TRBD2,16,CASSLAGGTSYNEQFF,TGTGCCAGCTCCTTAGCGGGAGGCACGTCCTACAATGAGCAGTTCTTC
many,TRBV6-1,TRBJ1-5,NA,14,CASSEGSKDQPQHF,TGTGCCAGCAGTGAGGGAAGTAAGGATCAGCCCCAGCATTTT
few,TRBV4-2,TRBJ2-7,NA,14,CASSRGDSGYEQYF,TGTGCCAGCAGCCGGGGGGACAGTGGCTACGAGCAGTACTTC
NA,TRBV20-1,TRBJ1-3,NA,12,CSATGGRDTIYF,TGCAGTGCCACTGGGGGAAGGGACACCATATATTTT
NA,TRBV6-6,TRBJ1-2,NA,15,CASSYSAGAGYGYTF,TGTGCCAGCAGTTACTCGGCCGGGGCCGGCTATGGCTACACCTTC
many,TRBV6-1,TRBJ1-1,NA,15,CASSSFGAVSTEAFF,TGTGCCAGCAGTTCTTTTGGGGCGGTCTCAACTGAAGCTTTCTTT
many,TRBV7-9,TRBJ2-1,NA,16,CASSSKLSGSYNEQFF,TGTGCCAGCAGCTCTAAACTTAGCGGCTCCTACAATGAGCAGTTCTTC
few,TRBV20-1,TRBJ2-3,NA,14,CSARVPSPAGTQYF,TGCAGTGCTAGAGTACCAAGCCCAGCGGGCACGCAGTATTTT
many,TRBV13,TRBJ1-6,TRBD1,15,CASSLKGQGNSPLHF,TGTGCCAGCAGCTTAAAAGGACAGGGGAACTCACCCCTCCACTTT
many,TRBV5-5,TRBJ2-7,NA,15,CASSLEGDSSYEQYF,TGTGCCAGCAGCTTGGAAGGGGATAGCTCCTACGAGCAGTACTTC
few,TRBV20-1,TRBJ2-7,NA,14,CSARGLRDSYEQYF,TGCAGTGCCCGGGGGCTCCGGGACTCGTACGAGCAGTACTTC
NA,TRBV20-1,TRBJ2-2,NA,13,CSATVGGPGELFF,TGCAGTGCTACCGTGGGGGGACCCGGGGAGCTGTTTTTT
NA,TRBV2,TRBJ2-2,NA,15,CASSVPRPNTGELFF,TGTGCCAGCAGTGTGCCCAGACCGAACACCGGGGAGCTGTTTTTT
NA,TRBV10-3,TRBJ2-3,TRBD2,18,CAISESRRLAVSTDTQYF,TGTGCCATCAGTGAGTCCAGACGACTAGCGGTTAGCACAGATACGCAGTATTTT
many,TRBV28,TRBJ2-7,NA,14,CASSFHHSSYEQYF,TGTGCCAGCAGTTTCCACCACAGCTCCTACGAGCAGTACTTC
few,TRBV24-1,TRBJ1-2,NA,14,CATSDLSVNYGYTF,TGTGCCACCAGTGATTTGTCAGTTAACTATGGCTACACCTTC
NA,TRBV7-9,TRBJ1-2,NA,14,CASSPDGSYGGYTF,TGTGCCAGCAGCCCGGACGGATCCTATGGGGGCTACACCTTC
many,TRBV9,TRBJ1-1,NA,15,CASSVRGDMNTEAFF,TGTGCCAGCAGCGTAAGAGGGGACATGAACACTGAAGCTTTCTTT
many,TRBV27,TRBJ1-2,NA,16,CASSSSGPGDIYGYTF,TGTGCCAGCAGTTCCTCGGGCCCTGGGGATATTTATGGCTACACCTTC
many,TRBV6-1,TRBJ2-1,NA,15,CASSVQGEGLNEQFF,TGTGCCAGCAGTGTCCAGGGGGAGGGCCTCAATGAGCAGTTCTTC
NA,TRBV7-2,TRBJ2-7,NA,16,CASSSLLGGGGYEQYF,TGTGCCAGCAGCTCATTATTAGGAGGGGGCGGCTACGAGCAGTACTTC
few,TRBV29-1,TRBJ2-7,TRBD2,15,CSVALRLAVAYEQYF,TGCAGCGTTGCTTTACGTCTAGCGGTGGCATACGAGCAGTACTTC
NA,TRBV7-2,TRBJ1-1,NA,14,CASSLLSSYTEAFF,TGTGCCAGCAGCTTATTAAGTTCGTACACTGAAGCTTTCTTT
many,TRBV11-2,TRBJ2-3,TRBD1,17,CASSPFPTTGGADTQYF,TGTGCCAGCAGCCCTTTTCCCACCACAGGGGGTGCAGATACGCAGTATTTT
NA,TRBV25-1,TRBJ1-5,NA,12,CASSEPTGVQHF,TGTGCCAGCAGTGAACCGACCGGAGTCCAGCATTTT
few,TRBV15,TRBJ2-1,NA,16,CATSRDREGPGNEQFF,TGTGCCACCAGCAGAGATCGTGAAGGGCCAGGGAATGAGCAGTTCTTC
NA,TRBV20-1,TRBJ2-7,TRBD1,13,CSAPRQGHDEQYF,TGCAGTGCCCCCCGACAGGGCCACGACGAGCAGTACTTC
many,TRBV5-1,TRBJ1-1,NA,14,CASSLVLGNTEAFF,TGCGCCAGCAGCTTGGTGTTGGGGAACACTGAAGCTTTCTTT
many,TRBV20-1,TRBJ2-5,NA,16,CSAAGALVGTPETQYF,TGCAGTGCGGCCGGGGCCTTGGTCGGGACACCAGAGACCCAGTACTTC
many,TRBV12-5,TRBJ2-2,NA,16,CASGSFAGANTGELFF,TGTGCTAGTGGCTCATTTGCAGGGGCTAACACCGGGGAGCTGTTTTTT
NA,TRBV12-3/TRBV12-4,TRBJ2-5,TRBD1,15,CASREDRGRSETQYF,TGTGCCAGCAGGGAGGACAGGGGGCGCAGCGAGACCCAGTACTTC
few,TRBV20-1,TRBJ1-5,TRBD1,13,CSARDSQNQPQHF,TGCAGTGCTCGGGACAGCCAAAATCAGCCCCAGCATTTT
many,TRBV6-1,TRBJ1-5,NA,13,CASSPVDNQPQHF,TGTGCCAGCAGTCCCGTGGACAATCAGCCCCAGCATTTT
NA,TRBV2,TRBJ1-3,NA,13,CASRRGSGNTIYF,TGTGCCAGCAGGCGGGGGTCTGGAAACACCATATATTTT
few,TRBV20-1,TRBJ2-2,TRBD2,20,CSAREGSGPWTSGTTGELFF,TGCAGTGCTAGAGAAGGTAGCGGGCCGTGGACTAGCGGAACCACCGGGGAGCTGTTTTTT
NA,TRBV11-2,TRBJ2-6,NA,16,CASSLTPGSGANVLTF,TGTGCCAGCAGCCTAACCCCGGGATCTGGGGCCAACGTCCTGACTTTC
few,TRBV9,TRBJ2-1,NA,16,CASSPRTGRNYNEQFF,TGTGCCAGCAGCCCTCGGACCGGCAGGAACTACAATGAGCAGTTCTTC
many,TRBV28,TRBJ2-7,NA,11,CASSSHHEQYF,TGTGCCAGCAGTTCGCACCACGAGCAGTACTTC
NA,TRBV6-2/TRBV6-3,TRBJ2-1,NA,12,CASSDLLSEQFF,TGTGCCAGCAGTGACCTACTCTCCGAGCAGTTCTTC
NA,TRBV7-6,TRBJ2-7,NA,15,CASSLSGPEGYEQYF,TGTGCCAGCAGCTTATCCGGGCCGGAGGGGTACGAGCAGTACTTC
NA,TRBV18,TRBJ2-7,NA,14,CASPLLADSYEQYF,TGTGCCAGCCCACTTCTAGCGGACAGCTACGAGCAGTACTTC